This TCR beta chain came from a study of T cells in Graves' hyperthyroidism and ophthalmopathy (dated by TCRdb to between 2018 and 2020). In terms of the full investigation: Peripheral blood was collected at initial diagnosis, before any treatment. TCR V-J signatures able to tell the groups apart were searched for in a discovery cohort of 100 patients, of whom around 43 had Graves' ophthalmopathy and under 65 had stable Graves' hyperthyroidism. Prospective prediction of ophthalmopathy was tested in an independent validation cohort of 18 to 20 hyperthyroidism patients and 17 patients who later progressed to ophthalmopathy. The 100 or so discovery patients were randomly split 7:3 into training and test sets. In addition, the study compared T-cell repertoires in thyroid tissue and in blood from roughly 6 Graves' hyperthyroidism patients. After blood sampling, hyperthyroidism patients were treated with methimazole at a starting dose of 30 mg daily, and ophthalmopathy patients were treated with high-dose intravenous methylprednisolone. TCR Vbeta CDR3 sequencing of 130 to 150 peripheral blood samples (roughly 41 ophthalmopathy, approximately 80 hyperthyroidism and roughly 17 progressor patients) is reported in the paper.

Stable Graves' hyperthyroidism was defined as the absence of progression to ophthalmopathy over 18 months of follow-up. Hyperthyroidism patients were newly diagnosed, had a disease duration of under 2 months, and were aged 18 to 65 years. The study excluded patients with uncontrolled infections, other autoimmune diseases, pregnancy or lactation. Diagnoses were established on the basis of clinical symptoms, serum thyroxine and TRAb, thyroid ultrasound, and orbital computed tomography. PBMCs were isolated from 10 ml of fresh peripheral blood by Ficoll-Paque density gradient centrifugation. Trizol reagent was used to extract total RNA, and RNA quality was then checked on an Agilent 2100 Bioanalyzer. This clonotype appeared many times. The antigen it recognizes is unknown. There are no base qualities to consult, and no much larger clone falls within one base. Results and caveats for the whole study, not just this receptor: In validation, progression to ophthalmopathy was predicted by the model with approximately 67% sensitivity and just over 72% specificity, a median of approximately 6.5 months before onset. In cross-validation, a model built on a 13 V-J signature told ophthalmopathy apart from stable hyperthyroidism with under 90% sensitivity and about 81% specificity, and in testing the same model reached 80%/75%. Sample size was not statistically predetermined, and investigators were not blinded to group allocation. Most expanded thyroid clonotypes (frequency above 0.001) were also detected in blood, suggesting blood repertoires may reflect thyroid immune responses.

TCR beta CDR3 regions were amplified from RNA transcripts. A first-round RT-PCR of the TCR CDR3 used the HTBI primer set with the Qiagen OneStep RT-PCR kit. Libraries were constructed in a second round of multiplex PCR, after which size selection and purification were carried out. Paired-end sequencing of the libraries was performed with 100 bp reads on an Illumina HiSeq2000. Per the original workflow: SOAPnuke was used to process the raw data, with reads discarded if the reads contained adapters or uncalled bases, had a mean Phred below 15, or lacked an exact constant-primer or identifier match. High-quality paired reads were merged with COPE v1.2.5, and unique nucleotide sequences were defined as clonotypes. MiTCR v1.1 was used to align the clonotypes against IMGT TRBV, TRBD and TRBJ reference segments. The analysis included only V-J combinations with a frequency above 0.0001, which together covered more than 99% of the repertoires. A TCS score was defined as the ratio of F50 (clonal expansion) to E x V (chaos), with BLOSUM62-based TCRdist applied between CDR3 peptides within each V-J. Welch's t-statistics and random forest reduced roughly 500 V-J features to 10 to 15, which were used in a naive Bayes classifier (R e1071). Through fastp at Q25 and MiXCR, TCRdb rebuilt clones from the public reads, retaining in-frame beta chains. Duplicate CDR3 protein sequences are folded into a single record with the most common DNA and genes. TCRdb's processing, not the authors', yielded these V and J calls. The sample yields approximately 430,000 distinct CDR3 sequences; approximately 14% were counted once. The biggest ten clones account for over 12% of the sample.

Trimming removed 5 bases from V and 2 bases from J, leaving 12 bases between the germline ends. The germline V gene (reference sequence) yields LGHDT for CDR1 and YNNKEL for CDR2. Counted from cysteine to phenylalanine, this CDR3 has 14 amino acids. This entry keeps only the CDR3 DNA: 42 bases, framed from base 1. Recombination linked TRBV3-1 to TRBJ1-1; perhaps TRBD1 is the D gene, with 6 bases matching. The sequencing input was blood. This sequence originates from a woman in her late teens or twenties with Graves' hyperthyroidism. The DNA sequence is TGTGCCAGCAGCTACCAGGGGACCAACACTGAAGCTTTCTTT. This yields the protein CASSYQGTNTEAFF.